The clone carrying this TCR beta chain was found once. The data were produced by immunoSEQ multiplex PCR, yet TCRdb's version contains in-frame clones alone and is incomplete. The table includes nearly 200,000 clones, roughly nine tenths detected once. Recruits, aged roughly 18 to 95 years, lived in 20 to 30 US areas. Clinical history as reported by participants underpinned cohort assignment. Two consecutive negative NP/OP PCR tests, clearance, or resolved symptoms defined Cohort 3 recovery. The CDR3 extends over 15 amino acids. Per germline, CDR1 MNHEY and CDR2 SMNVEV (reference sequence). V gave up 4 bases and J gave up 4 bases, with 16 bases separating them. These data belong to a study of blood T cell repertoires in COVID-19. Study information: Sample material is recorded as cDNA or gDNA derived from T cells, B-cell-depleted T cells, or PBMCs.

Sequencing was done on a sample of PBMCs or T cells enriched from blood (not recorded which). This rearrangement joins TRBV27 to TRBJ2-5; D is perhaps TRBD1 (6 bases). This TCR was recovered from a woman aged 18 to 35 who had recovered from COVID-19. CDR3 sequence reads: CASSSEQGLLETQYF. Here the CDR3 DNA reads TGTGCCAGCAGTTCCGAACAGGGTCTCTTAGAGACCCAGTACTTC.